The 32 T cell receptor beta chains presented below share a single source sample, sequenced in a study of blood T cell repertoires in COVID-19. This table comes from immunoSEQ multiplex PCR, and its TCRdb copy is limited to in-frame clones, with some not included. The sample lists roughly 170,000 clones, more than 65% occurring once. Sequenced material: peripheral blood. Receptors were obtained from a woman aged 60-75 years with COVID-19, enrolled during active disease.

The chain employs TRBV2 and TRBJ2-1; D uncertain. Looked up from germline, CDR1 is SNHLY and CDR2 is FYNNEI. CDR3 size: 13 residues. V lost 6 bases to trimming and J lost 4 bases, with 10 bases between them. The CDR3 region has the DNA TGTGCCAGCAGCGCCGCCCGGTACAATGAGCAGTTCTTC. Its translation is CASSAARYNEQFF.

The rearrangement joins TRBV5-1 to TRBJ2-3, with 10 nucleotides matching TRBD2. The V and J ends lost 2 bases and 7 bases, in that order; junction bases with no gene match: 7. Germline V lookup: CDR1 SGHRS, CDR2 YFSETQ. The CDR3 totals 15 residues. In DNA, the CDR3 is TGCGCCAGCAGCTTTGGGACTAGCGAACTGAATACGCAGTATTTT. Residues: CASSFGTSELNTQYF.

This clone was seen just once. V and J are TRBV4-1 and TRBJ1-2; D perhaps matches TRBD1 (6 bases). The CDR3 sequence is 17 residues long. CDR1 is MGHRA, CDR2 YSYEKL, per germline. V was pared by 2 bases and J by 6 bases, with 22 bases between. The CDR3 nucleotides read TGCGCCAGCAGCCAACCTGACAGGCCTCTCGAAGTCGATGGCTACACCTTC. Its protein is CASSQPDRPLEVDGYTF.

V usage is TRBV14 and J usage is TRBJ2-7; the match to TRBD1 covers 9 bases. The junction had 6 bases not matched to a gene; V was cut back by 3 bases and J by 0 bases. The CDR3 totals 16 residues. The V gene's germline CDR1 is SGHDN and CDR2 FVKESK. The CDR3 DNA reads TGTGCCAGCAGCCACAACAGGGGGCTTTCCTCCTACGAGCAGTACTTC. Protein sequence: CASSHNRGLSSYEQYF.

This sequence joins TRBV25-1 and TRBJ2-7, with D tentatively TRBD1 (6 bases). CDR3 length equals 13 residues. Germline V gene sequence: CDR1 MGHDK, CDR2 SYGVNS. V was pared by 4 bases and J by 7 bases, with 14 bases between. CDR3 protein: CASSGRTAGEQYF. The CDR3 DNA reads TGTGCCAGCAGTGGCCGGACAGCAGGGGAGCAGTACTTC.

The V gene is TRBV19, the J gene TRBJ1-5; no clear D. V was cut by 7 bases and J by 0 bases, with 13 bases left in between. The germline V gene has CDR1 LNHDA and CDR2 SQIVND (reference sequence). The CDR3 length is 15 residues. CDR3 loop: CASIEGDYSNQPQHF. CDR3 coding DNA: TGTGCCAGTATCGAGGGAGATTATAGCAATCAGCCCCAGCATTTT.

This clone was picked up a small number of times. This chain uses TRBV11-1 with TRBJ1-1; 8 bases agree with TRBD1. Germline V CDR1 and CDR2: SGHAT, FQDESV (reference sequence). Germline trimming cut 5 bases from V and 12 bases from J; bases unmatched to any gene: 8. The CDR3 is 12 residues long. The CDR3 bases are TGTGCCAGCAGCCGGACAGGGTTAGAAACTTTCTTT. It encodes CASSRTGLETFF.

The genes are TRBV6-5 and TRBJ2-2; D is uncertain. Trimming removed 7 bases at V and 3 bases at J, with 12 bases between. The CDR3 extends over 14 amino acids. Per germline, CDR1 MNHEY and CDR2 SVGAGI. CDR3 sequence (DNA): TGTGCCAGCACCCCGTCGAAGCACACCGGGGAGCTGTTTTTT. It yields the protein CASTPSKHTGELFF.

The chain employs TRBV5-1 and TRBJ2-3, with D possibly matching TRBD1 (5 bases). CDR1 is SGHRS and CDR2 is YFSETQ in the germline V gene. V lost 1 base and J lost 9, with 21 bases in between. This CDR3 contains 16 residues. The DNA for the CDR3 is TGCGCCAGCAGCTTGCCCAGGGATAGTGCACAGATAACGCAGTATTTT. Protein: CASSLPRDSAQITQYF. Full variable domain (missing parts from reference TRBV5-1 and TRBJ2-3): KAGVTQTPRYLIKTRGQQVTLSCSPISGHRSVSWYQQTPGQGLQFLFEYFSETQRNKGNFPGRFSGRQFSNSRSEMNVSTLELGDSALYLCASSLPRDSAQITQYFGPGTRLTVL.

The chain carries TRBV2 and TRBJ1-4; D is possibly TRBD1 (6 bases). CDR1 is SNHLY and CDR2 is FYNNEI in the germline V gene. The CDR3 has 13 residues. The V end was cut by 6 bases, the J end by 5 bases, with 10 bases between. CDR3 nucleotide sequence: TGTGCCAGCAGGGACAGACCCAATGAAAAACTGTTTTTT. Amino acid sequence: CASRDRPNEKLFF.

The chain combines TRBV5-1 with TRBJ1-2, with 10 positions matching TRBD1. The CDR3 is made up of 15 amino acids. Germline V gene lookup returns CDR1 SGHRS and CDR2 YFSETQ. The ends lost 0 bases at V and 7 bases at J; junction bases unmatched: 6. Here the CDR3 reads CASSLARQGARGYTF. CDR3 sequence (DNA): TGCGCCAGCAGCTTGGCTAGACAGGGGGCACGTGGCTACACCTTC.

This clone came up once. The chain uses TRBV6-5 and TRBJ1-5; D may be TRBD1 (6 bases). Looked up from germline, CDR1 is MNHEY and CDR2 is SVGAGI. V was pared by 6 bases and J by 3 bases, with 9 bases between. This CDR3 spans 13 amino acids. CDR3: CASRRTVNQPQHF. The CDR3 coding sequence is TGTGCCAGCAGGCGGACAGTCAATCAGCCCCAGCATTTT.

The chain recombines TRBV29-1 with TRBJ2-7, with 7 bases aligning to TRBD1. The CDR3 sequence is 12 residues long. V was clipped by 4 bases and J by 6 bases; unmatched bases: 6. CDR1 and CDR2 from the germline V gene are SQVTM and ANQGSEA. The CDR3 DNA follows: TGCAGCGTTGGACAGGGTGTCTCCGAGCAGTACTTC. Translating it yields CSVGQGVSEQYF.

V and J are TRBV29-1 and TRBJ1-1; a possible D gene is TRBD1 (6 bases). Germline values: CDR1 SQVTM, CDR2 ANQGSEA. The CDR3 length is 13 residues. Trimming pared 6 bases from V and 3 bases from J, leaving 14 bases between. The CDR3 DNA sequence: TGCAGCGTGAGGCGGGGGCCGGACACTGAAGCTTTCTTT. This gives the protein CSVRRGPDTEAFF.

The chain employs TRBV3-1 (or the pseudogene TRBV3-2) and TRBJ1-4; D is undetermined. CDR3 length equals 13 residues. Germline assignment: CDR1 LGHDT and CDR2 YNNKEL (reference sequence). Trimming shortened V by 5 bases and J by 4 bases, and 8 bases separated the two germline ends. CDR3 sequence (DNA): TGTGCCAGCAGCTGGCGAGGTAATGAAAAACTGTTTTTT. Protein: CASSWRGNEKLFF.

The rearrangement uses TRBV10-3 and TRBJ2-1, with 9 bases fitting TRBD1. The germline V gene has CDR1 ENHRY and CDR2 SYGVKD. The junction had 2 bases not matched to a gene; V was cut back by 4 bases and J by 7 bases. CDR3 length equals 13 residues. The CDR3 loop is CAISGTGVNEQFF. The CDR3 bases are TGTGCCATCAGTGGGACAGGGGTTAATGAGCAGTTCTTC.

Written as DNA, the CDR3 is TGTGCCAGCAGCAGAAGGAGACAGCCGGGACAGGGGGATTTAGATGGCTACACCTTC. Residues: CASSRRRQPGQGDLDGYTF. The chain carries TRBV21-1 and TRBJ1-2; TRBD1 was called by the table and not checked on the DNA. TRBV21-1 is a recognized pseudogene. This CDR3 is 19 amino acids long.

The chain links TRBV9 to TRBJ2-7, with 10 bases aligning to TRBD1. J gave up 5 bases and V 0 bases, and 8 bases lay outside the gene matches. The CDR3 consists of 16 residues. The germline V gene has CDR1 SGDLS and CDR2 YYNGEE. The CDR3 DNA follows: TGTGCCAGCAGCGTAGCTTCGACAGGGGGCAGGAACGAGCAGTACTTC. Translated: CASSVASTGGRNEQYF.

This chain links TRBV19 with TRBJ2-5, with 10 positions matching TRBD1. CDR3 length equals 15 residues. With V trimmed by 5 bases and J by 4 bases, 7 bases remained unmatched. Germline assignment: CDR1 LNHDA and CDR2 SQIVND (reference sequence). Written as DNA, the CDR3 is TGTGCCAGTAGTTTGGGGACAGGGGTGGGAGAGACCCAGTACTTC. It is translated as CASSLGTGVGETQYF.

The V call is TRBV5-6, the J call TRBJ2-7; 8 positions match TRBD2. Trimming took 3 bases from V and 1 from J; bases not matched to a gene: 6. Germline lookup yields CDR1 SGHDT and CDR2 YYEEEE. The CDR3 runs 15 residues. CDR3 region: CASSYRSGGSYEQYF. The CDR3 bases are TGTGCCAGCAGCTATCGCAGCGGGGGATCCTACGAGCAGTACTTC. Supplemented by reference TRBV5-6 and TRBJ2-7, the full variable domain reads DAGVTQSPTHLIKTRGQQVTLRCSPKSGHDTVSWYQQALGQGPQFIFQYYEEEERQRGNFPDRFSGHQFPNYSSELNVNALLLGDSALYLCASSYRSGGSYEQYFGPGTRLTVT.

The chain combines TRBV19 with TRBJ1-5; D remains ambiguous. Germline assignment: CDR1 LNHDA and CDR2 SQIVND (reference sequence). V shed 7 bases and J shed 0 bases, with 10 bases lying between them. CDR3 size: 14 residues. DNA for the CDR3: TGTGCCAGTACTACGATGCCTAGCAATCAGCCCCAGCATTTT. It encodes CASTTMPSNQPQHF. Full variable domain (remainder filled in from reference TRBV19 and TRBJ1-5): DGGITQSPKYLFRKEGQNVTLSCEQNLNHDAMYWYRQDPGQGLRLIYYSQIVNDFQKGDIAEGYSVSREKKESFPLTVTSAQKNPTAFYLCASTTMPSNQPQHFGDGTRLSIL.

J is TRBJ1-2 and V is TRBV2; no clear D. The CDR3 runs to 14 residues. Germline CDR1 reads SNHLY; CDR2 reads FYNNEI. The germline V and J ends were trimmed by 3 bases and 0 bases, with 8 bases remaining between them. The CDR3 nucleotides are TGTGCCAGCAGTGAGCGGGGTCCTAACTATGGCTACACCTTC. Protein product: CASSERGPNYGYTF.

CDR3 nucleotides: TGTGCCAGTAGTATAGATCTATCCTACTACAATGAGCAGTTCTTC. This translates into CASSIDLSYYNEQFF. The V gene is TRBV19, the J gene TRBJ2-1; D unclear. Germline assignment: CDR1 LNHDA and CDR2 SQIVND (reference sequence). CDR3 length: 15 residues. V was cut by 0 bases and J by 3 bases, with 9 bases left in between.

The chain links TRBV27 to TRBJ2-1; 10 bases fit TRBD2. CDR3 length: 17 residues. Germline lookup yields CDR1 MNHEY and CDR2 SMNVEV (reference sequence). V trimming: 1 base; J trimming: 6 bases; junction bases outside the gene matches: 9. CDR3 sequence reads: CASSLFRGSGRLNEQFF. The CDR3 nucleotides are TGTGCCAGCAGTTTATTCAGGGGTAGCGGGAGGCTCAATGAGCAGTTCTTC.

This rearrangement joins TRBV13 to TRBJ2-1, with no clear D. This CDR3 has 13 residues. The germline gives CDR1 PRHDT, CDR2 FYEKMQ (reference sequence). The ends were cut back, 5 bases at V and 3 bases at J, with 8 bases in the middle. The CDR3 sequence: CASSLPIYNEQFF. The CDR3 bases are TGTGCCAGCAGCCTACCGATCTACAATGAGCAGTTCTTC.

The rearrangement links TRBV9 to TRBJ2-3; TRBD2 matches at 15 bases. Germline CDR1 SGDLS, CDR2 YYNGEE. CDR3 length equals 24 residues. Trimming took 0 bases from V and 3 from J; bases not matched to a gene: 23. CDR3 nucleotides: TGTGCCAGCAGCGTAGCTACAAGGGGGACTAGCGGGGGGTCCCCGGAGGGTCGTACAGATACGCAGTATTTT. This codes for CASSVATRGTSGGSPEGRTDTQYF.

The rearrangement uses TRBV6-6 and TRBJ2-3; 7 bases are shared with TRBD1. CDR1 and CDR2 (germline): MNHNY, SVGAGI (reference sequence). The CDR3 consists of 14 residues. J was trimmed by 1 base and V by 7 bases; bases with no gene match: 5. The CDR3 nucleotides read TGTGCCAGCACCCGACAGGGAGGCACAGATACGCAGTATTTT. It encodes CASTRQGGTDTQYF.

The chain recombines TRBV19 with TRBJ1-4; 7 bases map to TRBD1. The V gene's germline CDR1 is LNHDA and CDR2 SQIVND (reference sequence). The CDR3 has 15 amino acids. Trimming cost V 7 bases and J 8 bases; bases outside gene matches: 13. The CDR3 coding sequence is TGTGCCAGTACCCCCCAGGGGGTACAAGGAGAAAAACTGTTTTTT. It codes for CASTPQGVQGEKLFF.

The chain uses TRBV5-4 and TRBJ1-2, with TRBD1 identical over 10 bases. The CDR3 runs 13 residues. Losses at the gene ends were 4 bases for V and 8 bases for J; bases not matched to a gene: 5. Looked up from germline, CDR1 is SGHNT and CDR2 is YYREEE (reference sequence). This chain's CDR3 is CASSRQGAYGYTF. The CDR3 DNA reads TGTGCCAGCAGCAGACAGGGGGCGTACGGCTACACCTTC.

The genes are TRBV4-2 and TRBJ2-6; 10 bases align to TRBD2. V shed 0 bases, J shed 0 bases, and the junction held 5 bases outside the gene matches. The CDR3 is 19 residues long. CDR1 and CDR2 from the germline V gene are LGHNA and YNFKEQ. The CDR3 loop is CASSQELAGGPSGANVLTF. The CDR3, as DNA: TGTGCCAGCAGCCAAGAATTAGCGGGGGGACCCTCTGGGGCCAACGTCCTGACTTTC.

This clone has a handful of counts. The chain is built from TRBV5-6 and TRBJ2-7; 9 nucleotides match TRBD2. The CDR3 is 13 residues long. Germline V gene data show CDR1 as SGHDT and CDR2 as YYEEEE. J gave up 7 bases and V 4 bases, and 6 bases lay outside the gene matches. The CDR3 region is CASSKLAGPEQYF. The CDR3 DNA follows: TGTGCCAGCAGCAAACTAGCGGGCCCGGAGCAGTACTTC.

V is TRBV2 and J is TRBJ2-1; 11 bases match TRBD1. CDR3 length equals 13 residues. Losses at the gene ends were 4 bases for V and 9 bases for J; bases not matched to a gene: 2. The germline V gene encodes CDR1 SNHLY and CDR2 FYNNEI. CDR3 nucleotides: TGTGCCAGCAGTGGGACAGGGGGCAGTGAGCAGTTCTTC. Translating it yields CASSGTGGSEQFF.